What follows are 11 T cell receptor beta chains derived from one specimen sequenced in a study of blood T cell repertoires in COVID-19. Method: immunoSEQ multiplex PCR; TCRdb's copy keeps in-frame clones and lacks some. The sample lists some 100,000 clones, approximately 88% seen once, with around 6.9% in the top ten. Sequencing input: peripheral blood. The receptors were sampled from a woman in her fifties or sixties with acute or convalescent COVID-19.

The chain has TRBV6-5 and TRBJ1-5; tentative D call: TRBD1 (6 bases). Germline V CDR1 and CDR2: MNHEY, SVGAGI. This CDR3 contains 15 residues. V was pared by 6 bases and J by 1 base, with 13 bases between. This chain's CDR3 is CASRAGTPSNQPQHF. CDR3 nucleotide sequence: TGTGCCAGCAGGGCCGGGACACCAAGCAATCAGCCCCAGCATTTT.

This clone has only one observation. The chain recombines TRBV28 with TRBJ1-4; a possible D gene is TRBD1 (5 bases). With 6 bases removed from V and 3 bases from J, the gap between germline ends came to 11 bases. This CDR3 is built from 14 residues. Germline assignment: CDR1 MDHEN and CDR2 SYDVKM. CDR3 DNA: TGTGCCAGCAGACCGGGACTGCCTAATGAAAAACTGTTTTTT. Translating it yields CASRPGLPNEKLFF.

The chain carries TRBV2 and TRBJ2-2, with a tentative D call TRBD2 (6 bases). V was trimmed by 6 bases and J by 4 bases, leaving 15 bases between them. Germline-derived CDR1 and CDR2 are SNHLY and FYNNEI. The CDR3 contains 15 residues. The CDR3 DNA is TGTGCCAGCAGGCCAGGGACGCGGGGCACCGGGGAGCTGTTTTTT. This codes for CASRPGTRGTGELFF.

V is TRBV28 and J is TRBJ1-1; 8 bases are a match to TRBD1. The CDR3 covers 15 residues. Germline V gene lookup returns CDR1 MDHEN and CDR2 SYDVKM. Trimming removed 1 base from V and 2 bases from J; junction bases left unmatched: 3. The CDR3 coding sequence is TGTGCCAGCAGTTTATCGCAGGGGGCCAACACTGAAGCTTTCTTT. This translates into CASSLSQGANTEAFF.

This clone was counted once. The CDR3 reads CAWSVRAGSNQPQHF. CDR3 DNA: TGTGCCTGGAGTGTAAGGGCAGGGAGCAATCAGCCCCAGCATTTT. This chain links TRBV30 with TRBJ1-5; possibly TRBD1 for D (5 bases). Germline CDR1 GTSNPN, CDR2 SVGIG (reference sequence). V gave up 0 bases and J gave up 1 base, with 10 bases separating them. The CDR3 sequence is 15 residues long.

CDR3 nucleotides: TGTGCCAGCAGTTTGCCCGGGACAGGGCAACTAGCGGGAGGGGCACGTAACACCGGGGAGCTGTTTTTT. Protein sequence: CASSLPGTGQLAGGARNTGELFF. The rearrangement links TRBV28 to TRBJ2-2, with TRBD2 matching over 13 bases. The CDR3 contains 23 residues. Germline assignment: CDR1 MDHEN and CDR2 SYDVKM. J gave up 2 bases and V 3 bases, and 21 bases lay outside the gene matches.

CDR3 protein: CATSLSGTNYGYTF. The CDR3 nucleotides are TGTGCCACCAGCTTATCCGGGACAAATTATGGCTACACCTTC. The chain is built from TRBV15 and TRBJ1-2, with D perhaps TRBD1 (6 bases). Germline CDR1 is LNHNV and CDR2 is YYDKDF (reference sequence). V was cut by 5 bases and J by 5 bases, with 15 bases left in between. The CDR3 is 14 residues long.

V usage is TRBV28 and J usage is TRBJ1-5; D uncertain. CDR1 is MDHEN and CDR2 is SYDVKM in the germline V gene. V gave up 4 bases and J gave up 7 bases, with 17 bases separating them. The CDR3 sequence is 15 residues long. CDR3 sequence (DNA): TGTGCCAGCAGTTCGCTTCCAAGGAGTGGGCAGCCCCAGCATTTT. This translates into CASSSLPRSGQPQHF.

V gene TRBV19 combines with J gene TRBJ2-5; TRBD1 matches 8 bases. The CDR3 is made up of 14 amino acids. Germline V gene sequence: CDR1 LNHDA, CDR2 SQIVND (reference sequence). V dropped 8 bases and J dropped 1; count of bases not matched to a gene: 6. The CDR3 spells CASGQGRGQETQYF. The CDR3, as DNA: TGTGCCAGTGGACAGGGAAGGGGCCAAGAGACCCAGTACTTC.

Here the CDR3 reads CASSEAKPGANEKLFF. CDR3 nucleotides: TGTGCCAGCAGTGAAGCGAAACCGGGGGCTAATGAAAAACTGTTTTTT. The genes are TRBV6-1 and TRBJ1-4, with TRBD1 as a possible D gene (5 bases). Germline V gene sequence: CDR1 MNHNS, CDR2 SASEGT. This CDR3 contains 16 residues. The V end was cut by 0 bases, the J end by 3 bases, with 11 bases between.

This clone has just one count. The chain employs TRBV5-1 and TRBJ2-3; TRBD2 matches 8 bases. CDR1 SGHRS and CDR2 YFSETQ come from the germline V gene. V lost 0 bases, J lost 1 base, and 7 bases stayed unmatched. The CDR3 totals 17 residues. The CDR3 bases are TGCGCCAGCAGCTTGGCCGGTCCGGGACTAGGCACAGATACGCAGTATTTT. It codes for CASSLAGPGLGTDTQYF.